This T cell receptor (beta chain) was sequenced for a study of blood T cell repertoires in COVID-19. About the study: Acute-phase and convalescent COVID-19 samples originated in the United States, Italy and Spain. PBMCs, B-cell-depleted T cells, or T cells were the source of the cDNA or gDNA that made up the material.

The V and J ends lost 0 bases and 3 bases respectively, with 8 bases between them. Germline V gives CDR1 MGHDK, CDR2 SYGVNS. This CDR3 has 15 residues. The protocol was immunoSEQ multiplex PCR, while the TCRdb copy is restricted to in-frame clones and leaves out a portion. There are about 150,000 clones in the sample; over 70% occur only once, and just over 0.55% lies in the top ten. The origin of this receptor is a man aged 55 to 70 with acute or convalescent COVID-19. Sample: peripheral blood. The gene calls are TRBV25-1 and TRBJ1-4, with a weak D call TRBD1 (5 bases). CDR3 in DNA: TGTGCCAGCAGTGAATATCAGGGATCTAATGAAAAACTGTTTTTT. Its translation is CASSEYQGSNEKLFF.